This TCR beta chain stems from a study of monozygotic twins with inflammatory bowel disease. The CDR3 has 13 residues. Germline lookup yields CDR1 DFQATT and CDR2 SNEGSKA (reference sequence). From its re-call of the 5' RACE reads, TCRdb lists each CDR3 protein once, without DNA. The table counts around 140,000 distinct CDR3 sequences; 1% to 1.5% lies in the top ten. Sequences were obtained from blood. The receptor's source is a human donor with ulcerative colitis or Crohn's disease, or a healthy co-twin of an affected twin (not recorded which). The rearrangement uses TRBV20-1 and TRBJ1-1; the D call of TRBD1 rests on TCRdb alone, since no DNA is present to check it. CDR3 region: CSALLTANTEAFF.